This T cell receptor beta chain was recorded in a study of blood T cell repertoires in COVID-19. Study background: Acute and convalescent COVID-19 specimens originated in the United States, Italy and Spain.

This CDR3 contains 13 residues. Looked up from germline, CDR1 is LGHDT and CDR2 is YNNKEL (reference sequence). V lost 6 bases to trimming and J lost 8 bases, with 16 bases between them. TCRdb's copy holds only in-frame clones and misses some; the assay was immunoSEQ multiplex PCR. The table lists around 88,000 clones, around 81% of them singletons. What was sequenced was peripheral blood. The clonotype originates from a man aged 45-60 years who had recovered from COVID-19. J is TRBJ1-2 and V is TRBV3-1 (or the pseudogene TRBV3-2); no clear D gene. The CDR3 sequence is CASSTTGNGGYTF. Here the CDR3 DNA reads TGTGCCAGCAGTACAACCGGGAACGGGGGCTACACCTTC.